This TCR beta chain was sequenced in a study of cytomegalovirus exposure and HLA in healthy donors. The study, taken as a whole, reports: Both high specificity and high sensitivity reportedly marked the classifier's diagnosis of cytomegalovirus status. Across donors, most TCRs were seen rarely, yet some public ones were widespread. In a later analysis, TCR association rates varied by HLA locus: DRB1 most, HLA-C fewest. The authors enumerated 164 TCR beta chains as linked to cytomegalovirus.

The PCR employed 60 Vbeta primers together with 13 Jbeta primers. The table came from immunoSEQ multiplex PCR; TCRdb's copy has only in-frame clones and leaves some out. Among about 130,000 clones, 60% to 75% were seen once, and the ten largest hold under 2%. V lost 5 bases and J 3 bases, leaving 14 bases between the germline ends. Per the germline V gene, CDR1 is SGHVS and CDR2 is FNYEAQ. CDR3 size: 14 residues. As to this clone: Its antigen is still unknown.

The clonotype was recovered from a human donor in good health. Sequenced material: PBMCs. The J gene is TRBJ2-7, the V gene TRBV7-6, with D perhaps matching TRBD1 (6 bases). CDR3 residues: CASSLPGQSYEQYF. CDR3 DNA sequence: TGTGCCAGCAGCCTACCGGGACAAAGCTACGAGCAGTACTTC.